This entry describes one TCR beta chain. Its antigen is not known. This record belongs to a study of T cell responses to AZD1222 COVID-19 vaccine. Study-level points and caveats: White British ancestry dominated among donors, who included more females, and clonal diversity was possibly underestimated.

The V gene lost 6 bases and the J gene lost 6 bases, with 9 bases spanning the gap. This CDR3 contains 12 residues. CDR1 and CDR2 (germline): MNHEY, SVGAGI. Using immunoSEQ multiplex PCR, the repertoire was profiled, and TCRdb retains in-frame clones only, with some absent. The sample holds tens of thousands of clones, about 91% seen once. The sample in question was peripheral blood, obtained 28 days after the second AZD1222 dose. The sequence was collected from an adult who received the AZD1222 COVID-19 vaccine. The rearrangement joins TRBV6-5 to TRBJ1-5; no firm D call. The CDR3 here is CASRTSSQPQHF. The CDR3 nucleotides read TGTGCCAGCAGGACCAGTAGTCAGCCCCAGCATTTT.